The 21 T cell receptor beta chains below were found in one sample sequenced in a study of T cell responses to AZD1222 COVID-19 vaccine. Assay: immunoSEQ multiplex PCR; the TCRdb copy retains only in-frame clones and omits some. The table lists around 95,000 clones, around 87% of them singletons. The material was peripheral blood, obtained on day 0 of MenACWY control vaccination. The receptors come from an adult in good health.

The chain couples TRBV7-2 to TRBJ2-7, with TRBD2 matching 10 bases. The V gene's germline CDR1 is SGHTA and CDR2 FQGNSA. V was clipped by 1 base and J by 3 bases; unmatched bases: 12. The CDR3 runs 18 residues. The CDR3 coding sequence is TGTGCCAGCAGCTTAGGCCATCTAGCGGGGGCCGCCCTCTACGAGCAGTACTTC. Amino acid sequence: CASSLGHLAGAALYEQYF. The entire variable domain, with the rest obtained from reference TRBV7-2 and TRBJ2-7, is as follows: GAGVSQSPSNKVTEKGKDVELRCDPISGHTALYWYRQSLGQGLEFLIYFQGNSAPDKSGLPSDRFSAERTGGSVSTLTIQRTQQEDSAVYLCASSLGHLAGAALYEQYFGPGTRLTVT.

DNA for the CDR3: TGCGCCAGCAGCGTAGGGACAGGGCCCGGAGAGACCTTC. It is translated as CASSVGTGPGETF. The V and J genes are TRBV5-1 and TRBJ1-2, with TRBD1 identical over 9 bases. Germline CDR1 and CDR2: SGHRS and YFSETQ. The CDR3 runs to 13 residues. Losses at the gene ends were 4 bases for V and 14 bases for J; bases not matched to a gene: 12.

J is TRBJ1-4 and V is TRBV7-2; D is uncertain. Germline values: CDR1 SGHTA, CDR2 FQGNSA. This CDR3 has 15 amino acids. V gave up 5 bases and J gave up 8 bases, with 18 bases separating them. CDR3 sequence reads: CASSQVVGSDEKLFF. The CDR3, as DNA: TGTGCCAGCAGCCAAGTGGTGGGGTCAGACGAAAAACTGTTTTTT.

The J gene is TRBJ1-5, the V gene TRBV12-3 or TRBV12-4; no firm D call. This CDR3 region has 13 residues. V was clipped by 6 bases and J by 0 bases, with 6 bases between them. This CDR3 is CASSKNSNQPQHF. The DNA for the CDR3 is TGTGCCAGCAGCAAAAATAGCAATCAGCCCCAGCATTTT.

The rearrangement links TRBV18 to TRBJ2-1; TRBD2 matches 10 bases. The CDR3 covers 15 residues. Germline V lookup: CDR1 KGHSH, CDR2 LQKENI. The junction had 5 bases not matched to a gene; V was cut back by 3 bases and J by 6 bases. The CDR3 coding sequence is TGTGCCAGCTCACCGGCTAGCGGGAGATCCAATGAGCAGTTCTTC. It is translated as CASSPASGRSNEQFF. The full variable domain, rest sourced from reference TRBV18 and TRBJ2-1, is NAGVMQNPRHLVRRRGQEARLRCSPMKGHSHVYWYRQLPEEGLKFMVYLQKENIIDESGMPKERFSAEFPKEGPSILRIQQVVRGDSAAYFCASSPASGRSNEQFFGPGTRLTVL.

V usage is TRBV27 and J usage is TRBJ1-5, with a weak D call TRBD1 (6 bases). V was pared by 7 bases and J by 2 bases, with 9 bases between. Germline loops: CDR1 MNHEY, CDR2 SMNVEV (reference sequence). This CDR3 is 13 amino acids long. CDR3 bases: TGTGCCAGCAAGAACAGGGGCAATCAGCCCCAGCATTTT. Translated: CASKNRGNQPQHF.

The chain joins TRBV18 to TRBJ2-7; D unclear. Deletions cut 2 bases from V and 6 bases from J, with 11 bases between. The CDR3 totals 13 residues. The germline V gene has CDR1 KGHSH and CDR2 LQKENI. CDR3 loop: CASSPDTQREQYF. The CDR3, as DNA: TGTGCCAGCTCACCAGACACCCAGCGCGAGCAGTACTTC.

This clone was counted only a few times. The J gene is TRBJ1-6, the V gene TRBV30; unclear D gene. Trimming cost V 3 bases and J 4 bases, with 13 bases left between them. CDR1 GTSNPN and CDR2 SVGIG come from the germline V gene (reference sequence). The CDR3 extends over 15 amino acids. The CDR3: CAWSPSGGYNSPLHF. DNA of the CDR3: TGTGCCTGGAGCCCGTCGGGCGGGTATAATTCACCCCTCCACTTT.

The chain uses TRBV14 and TRBJ1-2; D not resolved. This CDR3 contains 13 residues. Trimming cost V 4 bases and J 6 bases, with 12 bases left between them. Germline V lookup: CDR1 SGHDN, CDR2 FVKESK. The CDR3 nucleotides are TGTGCCAGCAGCCTTGTTCTCGGTCATGGCTACACCTTC. This codes for CASSLVLGHGYTF. Looking up the rest from reference TRBV14 and TRBJ1-2 gives the full variable domain: EAGVTQFPSHSVIEKGQTVTLRCDPISGHDNLYWYRRVMGKEIKFLLHFVKESKQDESGMPNNRFLAERTGGTYSTLKVQPAELEDSGVYFCASSLVLGHGYTFGSGTRLTVV.

The V call is TRBV5-1, the J call TRBJ2-7; 7 positions agree with TRBD1. This CDR3 spans 16 amino acids. Germline loops: CDR1 SGHRS, CDR2 YFSETQ. Unmatched junction bases numbered 9, after V lost 0 bases and J lost 3 bases. The DNA for the CDR3 is TGCGCCAGCAGCTTGGCTATGCTAGGGGGCAACTACGAGCAGTACTTC. Its protein is CASSLAMLGGNYEQYF.

V and J are TRBV2 and TRBJ1-4; possibly TRBD1 for D (5 bases). This CDR3 contains 14 residues. The V and J ends lost 3 bases and 2 bases respectively, with 7 bases between them. CDR1 and CDR2 (germline): SNHLY, FYNNEI. The CDR3 is CASSDRVTNEKLFF. The CDR3 DNA is TGTGCCAGCAGTGACAGGGTCACTAATGAAAAACTGTTTTTT.

The chain employs TRBV6-5 and TRBJ2-4; perhaps TRBD1 as D (5 bases). This CDR3 has 13 residues. V lost 10 bases to trimming and J lost 1 base, with 11 bases between them. Germline V gives CDR1 MNHEY, CDR2 SVGAGI. For the CDR3, the DNA is TGTGCCACCCAGCCAGGGGCCAAAAACATTCAGTACTTC. Translation: CATQPGAKNIQYF.

The chain has TRBV19 and TRBJ1-5, with 8 bases fitting TRBD1. Trimming cost V 6 bases and J 4 bases; bases outside gene matches: 11. This CDR3 is built from 16 residues. Per germline, CDR1 LNHDA and CDR2 SQIVND (reference sequence). The DNA for the CDR3 is TGTGCCAGTAGCGACTCGGGACAGGCAAAGAATCAGCCCCAGCATTTT. Its translation: CASSDSGQAKNQPQHF.

The V and J genes are TRBV7-2 and TRBJ2-7; 7 nucleotides match TRBD2. CDR3 size: 15 residues. Germline loops: CDR1 SGHTA, CDR2 FQGNSA. Germline trimming cut 2 bases from V and 2 bases from J; bases unmatched to any gene: 6. As DNA, the CDR3 is TGTGCCAGCAGCTTAAGGCTAGCGGTAACCTACGAGCAGTACTTC. This encodes CASSLRLAVTYEQYF.

This clone occurred once. The chain uses TRBV7-9 and TRBJ2-5; a weak D match, TRBD2 (6 bases). CDR3 length equals 12 residues. V lost 10 bases and J lost 5, with 14 bases in between. Germline V lookup: CDR1 SEHNR, CDR2 FQNEAQ (reference sequence). Here the CDR3 reads CAILAGTETQYF. CDR3 DNA: TGTGCCATATTGGCGGGAACGGAGACCCAGTACTTC.

The chain carries TRBV7-2 and TRBJ1-1, with a possible D match to TRBD1 (5 bases). The CDR3 is made up of 14 amino acids. V gave up 1 base and J gave up 1 base, with 7 bases separating them. Germline V lookup: CDR1 SGHTA, CDR2 FQGNSA. The CDR3 DNA is TGTGCCAGCAGCTTAGGGGGGTGGAACACTGAAGCTTTCTTT. Translation gives CASSLGGWNTEAFF. Based on the CDR3 plus reference TRBV7-2 and TRBJ1-1, the full variable domain is GAGVSQSPSNKVTEKGKDVELRCDPISGHTALYWYRQSLGQGLEFLIYFQGNSAPDKSGLPSDRFSAERTGGSVSTLTIQRTQQEDSAVYLCASSLGGWNTEAFFGQGTRLTVV.

V is TRBV30 and J is TRBJ2-3; 10 positions agree with TRBD2. This CDR3 is 15 amino acids long. The J segment lost 5 bases and the V segment lost 1 base, leaving 6 bases of the junction unmatched. In germline, CDR1 is GTSNPN, CDR2 SVGIG (reference sequence). CDR3 sequence: CAWSGLAGGRDTQYF. CDR3 bases: TGTGCCTGGAGTGGGTTAGCGGGGGGCCGAGATACGCAGTATTTT.

The V call is TRBV6-5, the J call TRBJ1-2, with TRBD1 as a possible D gene (5 bases). This CDR3 comprises 12 residues. The V gene lost 9 bases and the J gene lost 8 bases, with 16 bases spanning the gap. Germline lookup yields CDR1 MNHEY and CDR2 SVGAGI. The CDR3 sequence is CASSGLPNGYTF. The CDR3 nucleotides are TGTGCCAGTTCAGGGTTACCTAACGGCTACACCTTC.

The chain is built from TRBV7-8 and TRBJ1-5; a weak D match, TRBD1 (6 bases). Deletions cut 2 bases from V and 5 bases from J, with 19 bases between. Germline CDR1 is SGHVS and CDR2 is FQNEAQ. The CDR3 consists of 17 residues. DNA of the CDR3: TGTGCCAGCAGCTTATCCAGGCGGCACAGGGTAGATCAGCCCCAGCATTTT. Its protein is CASSLSRRHRVDQPQHF.

The CDR3 DNA sequence: TGCGCCAGCAGTCGGGACAGGGGGAGTTTGGTTAATTCACCCCTCCACTTT. This translates into CASSRDRGSLVNSPLHF. The J gene is TRBJ1-6, the V gene TRBV5-1; 11 bases are shared with TRBD1. In germline, CDR1 is SGHRS, CDR2 YFSETQ. Trimming at V came to 5 bases and at J to 6 bases, leaving 10 bases not matched to a gene. This CDR3 has 17 residues.

The CDR3 here is CASSEGVLAGVETQYF. Here the CDR3 DNA reads TGTGCCAGCAGCGAGGGGGTCCTAGCGGGAGTAGAGACCCAGTACTTC. The chain employs TRBV9 and TRBJ2-5, with 10 bases lining up with TRBD2. With V trimmed by 3 bases and J by 4 bases, 9 bases remained unmatched. This CDR3 contains 16 residues. Germline V CDR1 and CDR2: SGDLS, YYNGEE. Full variable domain (remainder filled in from reference TRBV9 and TRBJ2-5): DSGVTQTPKHLITATGQRVTLRCSPRSGDLSVYWYQQSLDQGLQFLIQYYNGEERAKGNILERFSAQQFPDLHSELNLSSLELGDSALYFCASSEGVLAGVETQYFGPGTRLLVL.